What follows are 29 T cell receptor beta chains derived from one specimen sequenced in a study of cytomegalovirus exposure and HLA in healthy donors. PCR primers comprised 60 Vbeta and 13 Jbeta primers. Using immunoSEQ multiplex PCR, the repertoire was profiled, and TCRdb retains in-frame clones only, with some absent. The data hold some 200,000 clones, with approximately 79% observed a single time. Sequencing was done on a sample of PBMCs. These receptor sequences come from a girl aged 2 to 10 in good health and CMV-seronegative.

CDR3 nucleotide sequence: TGTGCCAGCAGTATAGGACAGGGACCAAATACGCAGTATTTT. Translated: CASSIGQGPNTQYF. The J gene is TRBJ2-3, the V gene TRBV6-5; TRBD1 matches 8 bases. The V gene end was trimmed by 5 bases and the J gene end by 7 bases; junction bases not matched to a gene: 8. The CDR3 runs 14 residues. The germline CDR1 and CDR2 sequences are MNHEY and SVGAGI.

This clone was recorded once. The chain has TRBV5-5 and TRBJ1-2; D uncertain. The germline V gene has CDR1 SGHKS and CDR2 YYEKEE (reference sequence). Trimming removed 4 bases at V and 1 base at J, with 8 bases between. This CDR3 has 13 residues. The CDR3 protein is CASSPQVNYGYTF. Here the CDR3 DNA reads TGTGCCAGCAGCCCCCAGGTTAACTATGGCTACACCTTC.

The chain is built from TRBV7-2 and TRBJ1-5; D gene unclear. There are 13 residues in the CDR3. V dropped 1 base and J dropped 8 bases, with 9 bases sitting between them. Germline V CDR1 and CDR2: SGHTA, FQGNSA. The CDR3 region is CASSLDLGEPQHF. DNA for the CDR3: TGTGCCAGCAGCTTAGATCTAGGTGAGCCCCAGCATTTT.

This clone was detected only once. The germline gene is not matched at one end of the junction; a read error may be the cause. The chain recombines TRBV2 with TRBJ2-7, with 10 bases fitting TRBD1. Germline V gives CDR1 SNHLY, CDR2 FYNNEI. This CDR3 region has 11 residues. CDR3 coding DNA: TGTGCCAGCAGCCTCGACAGGGGGCATTCCTTC. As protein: CASSLDRGHSF. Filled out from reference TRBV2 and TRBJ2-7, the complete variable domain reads EPEVTQTPSHQVTQMGQEVILRCVPISNHLYFYWYRQILGQKVEFLVSFYNNEISEKSEIFDDQFSVERPDGSNFTLKIRSTKLEDSAMYFCASSLDRGHSFGPGTRLTVT.

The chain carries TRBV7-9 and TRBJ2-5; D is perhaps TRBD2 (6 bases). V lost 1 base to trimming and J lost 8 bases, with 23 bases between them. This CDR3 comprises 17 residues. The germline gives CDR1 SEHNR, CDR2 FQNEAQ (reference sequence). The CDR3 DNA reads TGTGCCAGCAGCTTAGGGTACAGGAGGGGCCTTTTGCGTACCCAGTACTTC. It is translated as CASSLGYRRGLLRTQYF.

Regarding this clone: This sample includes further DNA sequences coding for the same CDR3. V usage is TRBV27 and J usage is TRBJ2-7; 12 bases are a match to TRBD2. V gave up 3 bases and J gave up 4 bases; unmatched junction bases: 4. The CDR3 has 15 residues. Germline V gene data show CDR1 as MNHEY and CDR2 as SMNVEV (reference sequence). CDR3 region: CASSFGTSGSYEQYF. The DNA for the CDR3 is TGTGCCAGCAGTTTTGGGACTAGCGGGTCATACGAGCAGTACTTC.

The CDR3 reads CASSTSTGWDSPLHF. Here the CDR3 DNA reads TGTGCCAGTAGTACTTCGACAGGGTGGGATTCACCCCTCCACTTT. This rearrangement joins TRBV19 to TRBJ1-6; 7 nucleotides agree with TRBD1. V dropped 4 bases and J dropped 8; count of bases not matched to a gene: 8. The CDR3 covers 15 residues. The germline gives CDR1 LNHDA, CDR2 SQIVND (reference sequence).

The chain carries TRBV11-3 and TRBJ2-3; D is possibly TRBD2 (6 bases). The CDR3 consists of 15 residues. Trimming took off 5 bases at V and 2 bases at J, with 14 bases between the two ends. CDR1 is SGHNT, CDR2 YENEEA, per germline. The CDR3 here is CASSIGAGHTDTQYF. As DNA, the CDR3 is TGTGCCAGCAGCATCGGGGCGGGGCACACAGATACGCAGTATTTT.

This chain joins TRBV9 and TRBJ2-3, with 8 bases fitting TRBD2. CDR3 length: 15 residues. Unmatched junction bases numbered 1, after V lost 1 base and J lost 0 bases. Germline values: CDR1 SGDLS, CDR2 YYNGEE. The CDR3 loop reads CASSVSSGSTDTQYF. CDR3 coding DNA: TGTGCCAGCAGCGTATCTAGCGGGAGCACAGATACGCAGTATTTT.

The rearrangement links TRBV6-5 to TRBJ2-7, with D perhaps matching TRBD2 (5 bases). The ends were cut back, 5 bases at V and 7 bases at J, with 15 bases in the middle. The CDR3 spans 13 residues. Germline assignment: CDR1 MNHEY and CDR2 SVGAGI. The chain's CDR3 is CASSPARAREQYF. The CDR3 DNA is TGTGCCAGCAGTCCCGCGAGGGCTCGTGAGCAGTACTTC.

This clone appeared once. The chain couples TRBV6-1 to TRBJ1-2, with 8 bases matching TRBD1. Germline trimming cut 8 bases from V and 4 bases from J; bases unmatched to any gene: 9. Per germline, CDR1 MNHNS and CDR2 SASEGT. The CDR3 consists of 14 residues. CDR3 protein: CASHAPTGAYGYTF. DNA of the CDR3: TGTGCCAGCCACGCTCCGACAGGGGCCTATGGCTACACCTTC.

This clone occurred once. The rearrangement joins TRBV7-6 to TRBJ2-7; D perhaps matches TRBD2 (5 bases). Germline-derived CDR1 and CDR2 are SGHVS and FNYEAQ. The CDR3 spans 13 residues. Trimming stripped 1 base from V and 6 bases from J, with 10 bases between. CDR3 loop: CASSLVLGSEQYF. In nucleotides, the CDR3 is TGTGCCAGCAGCTTAGTTCTGGGGAGCGAGCAGTACTTC.

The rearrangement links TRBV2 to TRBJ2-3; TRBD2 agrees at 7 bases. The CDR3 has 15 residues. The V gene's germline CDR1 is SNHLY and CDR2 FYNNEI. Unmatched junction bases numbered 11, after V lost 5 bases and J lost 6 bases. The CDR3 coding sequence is TGTGCCAGCAGTCATCCCTCGGGAGGAATTGATACGCAGTATTTT. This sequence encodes CASSHPSGGIDTQYF.

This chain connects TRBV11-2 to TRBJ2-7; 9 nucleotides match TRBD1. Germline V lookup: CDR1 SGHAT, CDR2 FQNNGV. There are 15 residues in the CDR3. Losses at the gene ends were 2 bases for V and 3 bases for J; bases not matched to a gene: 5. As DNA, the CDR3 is TGTGCCAGCAGCTTATTAGGGACAGGGATCTACGAGCAGTACTTC. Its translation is CASSLLGTGIYEQYF.

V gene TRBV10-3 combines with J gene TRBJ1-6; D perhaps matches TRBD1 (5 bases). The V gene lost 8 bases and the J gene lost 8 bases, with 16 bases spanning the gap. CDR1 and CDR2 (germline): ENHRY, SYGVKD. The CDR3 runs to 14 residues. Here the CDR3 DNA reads TGTGCCATCCGTCGGACAAAAATGGATTCACCCCTCCACTTT. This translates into CAIRRTKMDSPLHF.

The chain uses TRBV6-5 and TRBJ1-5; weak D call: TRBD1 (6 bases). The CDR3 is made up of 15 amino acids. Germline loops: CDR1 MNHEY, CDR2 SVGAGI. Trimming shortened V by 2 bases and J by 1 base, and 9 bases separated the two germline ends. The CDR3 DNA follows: TGTGCCAGCAGTTACGGAACAGGGAGCAATCAGCCCCAGCATTTT. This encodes CASSYGTGSNQPQHF.

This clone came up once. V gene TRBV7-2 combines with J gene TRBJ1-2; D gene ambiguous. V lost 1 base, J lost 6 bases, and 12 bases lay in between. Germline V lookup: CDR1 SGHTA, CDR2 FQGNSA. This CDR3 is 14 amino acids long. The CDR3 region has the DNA TGTGCCAGCAGCTTAGTCTGGACTTGGAATGGCTACACCTTC. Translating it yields CASSLVWTWNGYTF.

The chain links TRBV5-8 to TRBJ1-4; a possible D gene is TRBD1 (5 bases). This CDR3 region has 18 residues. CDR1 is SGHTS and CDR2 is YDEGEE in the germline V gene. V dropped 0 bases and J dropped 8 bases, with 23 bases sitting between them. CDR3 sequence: CASSLDPSQGRGEEKLFF. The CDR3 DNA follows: TGTGCCAGCAGCTTGGATCCGAGCCAGGGACGGGGGGAAGAAAAACTGTTTTTT. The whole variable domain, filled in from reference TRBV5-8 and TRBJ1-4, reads EAGVTQSPTHLIKTRGQQATLRCSPISGHTSVYWYQQALGLGLQFLLWYDEGEERNRGNFPPRFSGRQFPNYSSELNVNALELEDSALYLCASSLDPSQGRGEEKLFFGSGTQLSVL.

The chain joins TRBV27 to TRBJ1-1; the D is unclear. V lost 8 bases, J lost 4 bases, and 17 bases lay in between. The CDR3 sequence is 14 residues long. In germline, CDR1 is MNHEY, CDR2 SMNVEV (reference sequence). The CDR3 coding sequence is TGTGCCAGCCCCTTCCCGAAGAGAGGCACTGAAGCTTTCTTT. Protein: CASPFPKRGTEAFF.

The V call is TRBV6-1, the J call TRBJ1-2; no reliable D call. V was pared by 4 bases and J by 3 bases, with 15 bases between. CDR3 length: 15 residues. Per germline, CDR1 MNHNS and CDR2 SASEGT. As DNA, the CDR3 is TGTGCCAGCAGTGCCCGCCAGACACTTTACTATGGCTACACCTTC. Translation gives CASSARQTLYYGYTF.

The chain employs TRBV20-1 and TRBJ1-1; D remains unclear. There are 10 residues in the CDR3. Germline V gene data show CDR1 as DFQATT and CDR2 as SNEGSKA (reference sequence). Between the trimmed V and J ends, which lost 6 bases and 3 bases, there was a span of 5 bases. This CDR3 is CSATDTEAFF. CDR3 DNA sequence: TGCAGTGCAACGGACACTGAAGCTTTCTTT.

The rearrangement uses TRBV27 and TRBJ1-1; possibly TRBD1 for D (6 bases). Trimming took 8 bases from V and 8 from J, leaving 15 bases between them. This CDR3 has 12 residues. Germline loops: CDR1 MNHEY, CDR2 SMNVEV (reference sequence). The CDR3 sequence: CASGKWGPEAFF. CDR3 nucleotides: TGTGCCAGCGGCAAATGGGGGCCAGAAGCTTTCTTT.

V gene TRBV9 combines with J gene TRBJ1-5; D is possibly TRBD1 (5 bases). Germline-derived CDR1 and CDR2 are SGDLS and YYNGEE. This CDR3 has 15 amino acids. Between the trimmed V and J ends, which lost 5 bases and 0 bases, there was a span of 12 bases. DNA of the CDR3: TGTGCCAGCAGTACAGGTCTGTATAGCAATCAGCCCCAGCATTTT. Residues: CASSTGLYSNQPQHF.

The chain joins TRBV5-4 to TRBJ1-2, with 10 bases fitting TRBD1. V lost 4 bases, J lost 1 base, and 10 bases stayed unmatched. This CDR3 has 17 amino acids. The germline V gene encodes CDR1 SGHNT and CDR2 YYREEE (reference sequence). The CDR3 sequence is CASSATGQGFDNYGYTF. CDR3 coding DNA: TGTGCCAGCAGCGCCACGGGACAGGGGTTCGATAACTATGGCTACACCTTC. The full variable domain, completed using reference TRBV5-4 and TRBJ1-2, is ETGVTQSPTHLIKTRGQQVTLRCSSQSGHNTVSWYQQALGQGPQFIFQYYREEENGRGNFPPRFSGLQFPNYSSELNVNALELDDSALYLCASSATGQGFDNYGYTFGSGTRLTVV.

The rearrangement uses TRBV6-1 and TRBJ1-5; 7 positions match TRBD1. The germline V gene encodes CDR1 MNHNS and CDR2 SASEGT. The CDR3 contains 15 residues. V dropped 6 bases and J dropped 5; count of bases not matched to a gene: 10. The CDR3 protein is CASSDDYRGDQPQHF. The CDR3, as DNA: TGTGCCAGCAGCGACGATTACAGGGGAGATCAGCCCCAGCATTTT.

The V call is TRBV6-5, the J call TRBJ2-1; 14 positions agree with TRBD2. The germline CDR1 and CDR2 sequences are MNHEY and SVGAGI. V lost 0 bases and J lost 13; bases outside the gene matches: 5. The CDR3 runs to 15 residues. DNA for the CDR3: TGTGCCAGCAGTTACTCCGGGACTAGCGGGAGTAGTCAGTTCTTC. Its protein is CASSYSGTSGSSQFF.

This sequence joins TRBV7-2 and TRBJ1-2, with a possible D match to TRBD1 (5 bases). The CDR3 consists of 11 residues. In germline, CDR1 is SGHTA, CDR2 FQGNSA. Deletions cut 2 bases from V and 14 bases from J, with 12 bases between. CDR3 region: CASSLSREVTF. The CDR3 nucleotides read TGTGCCAGCAGCTTAAGCAGGGAAGTTACCTTC.

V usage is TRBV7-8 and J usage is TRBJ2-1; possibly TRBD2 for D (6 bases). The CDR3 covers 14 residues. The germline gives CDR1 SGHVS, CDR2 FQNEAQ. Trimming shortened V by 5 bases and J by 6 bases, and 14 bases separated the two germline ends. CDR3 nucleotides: TGTGCCAGCAGCGGACTAACGGGACCCAATGAGCAGTTCTTC. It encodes CASSGLTGPNEQFF. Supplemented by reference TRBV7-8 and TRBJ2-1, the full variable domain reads GAGVSQSPRYKVAKRGQDVALRCDPISGHVSLFWYQQALGQGPEFLTYFQNEAQLDKSGLPSDRFFAERPEGSVSTLKIQRTQQEDSAVYLCASSGLTGPNEQFFGPGTRLTVL.

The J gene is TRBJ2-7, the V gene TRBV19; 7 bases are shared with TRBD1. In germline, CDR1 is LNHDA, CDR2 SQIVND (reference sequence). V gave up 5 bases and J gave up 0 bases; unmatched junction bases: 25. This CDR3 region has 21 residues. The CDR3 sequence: CASSPRDSQTRAGESSYEQYF. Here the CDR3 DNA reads TGTGCCAGTAGTCCCCGGGACAGTCAAACCCGAGCCGGAGAAAGCTCCTACGAGCAGTACTTC.